This T cell receptor beta chain was obtained from a study of blood T cell repertoires in COVID-19. Study-level background: There were acute and convalescent COVID-19 samples, and they came from the United States, Italy and Spain.

Only in-frame clones appear in the TCRdb table, and some are missing; sequencing was by immunoSEQ multiplex PCR. The data show some 250,000 clones, around four fifths seen once. This CDR3 region has 13 residues. V was cut by 0 bases and J by 10 bases, with 12 bases left in between. The germline CDR1 and CDR2 sequences are SGHAT and FQNNGV. This rearrangement joins TRBV11-2 to TRBJ1-1; tentatively, D is TRBD1 (5 bases). The specimen sequenced was peripheral blood. This TCR was sampled from a man older than 75 with acute or convalescent COVID-19. The CDR3: CASSLESGGRAFF. CDR3 nucleotides: TGTGCCAGCAGCTTAGAGTCGGGGGGGAGAGCTTTCTTT.